One sample yielded the 30 T cell receptor beta chains listed below, sequenced in a study of STAT3 mutations in large granular lymphocyte leukemia. Their antigen targets remain unknown. Libraries were prepared by immunoSEQ multiplex PCR; TCRdb keeps only in-frame clonotypes and omits some of them. The table lists roughly 22,000 clones, approximately 94% of them singletons. Findings of the study overall: In T-cell large granular lymphocyte leukemia, about half of patients showed multiple immunodominant subclonotypes.

The sequenced sample consisted of peripheral blood mononuclear cells. All receptors derive from a man aged 35 to 55 with T-cell large granular lymphocyte leukemia. Some clones in this sample may be carry-over from other donors' samples.

The chain uses TRBV30 and TRBJ1-4; D gene unclear. This CDR3 comprises 14 residues. Germline V CDR1 and CDR2: GTSNPN, SVGIG (reference sequence). The V end lost 3 bases, the J end lost 6 bases, and 14 bases lay between the germline ends. The CDR3 sequence: CAWSLRLTDEKLFF. DNA for the CDR3: TGTGCCTGGAGCCTAAGGTTGACGGATGAAAAACTGTTTTTT.

This clone appeared a single time. The gene calls are TRBV6-4 and TRBJ2-7; 9 nucleotides match TRBD2. V shed 0 bases, J shed 3 bases, and the junction held 3 bases outside the gene matches. The germline gives CDR1 MRHNA, CDR2 SNTAGT. The CDR3 consists of 15 residues. Here the CDR3 DNA reads TGTGCCAGCAGTGACTCGCTAGCGGGGAACTACGAGCAGTACTTC. It specifies CASSDSLAGNYEQYF.

The V call is TRBV7-9, the J call TRBJ2-7; 7 positions match TRBD1. The ends lost 4 bases at V and 3 bases at J; junction bases unmatched: 6. Germline CDR1 is SEHNR and CDR2 is FQNEAQ (reference sequence). This CDR3 is 14 amino acids long. CDR3 sequence reads: CASSSRQGNYEQYF. The CDR3, as DNA: TGTGCCAGCAGCTCCCGACAGGGAAACTACGAGCAGTACTTC.

The chain employs TRBV10-2 and TRBJ2-3; tentative D call: TRBD2 (6 bases). Germline assignment: CDR1 WSHSY and CDR2 SAAADI. V lost 11 bases and J lost 0, with 6 bases in between. The CDR3 consists of 11 residues. The CDR3 DNA reads TGCGCCGGACTAAGCACAGATACGCAGTATTTT. Its protein product is CAGLSTDTQYF.

This chain joins TRBV27 and TRBJ2-7, with 13 positions matching TRBD2. This CDR3 is built from 16 residues. The V gene end was trimmed by 5 bases and the J gene end by 8 bases; junction bases not matched to a gene: 12. Per the germline V gene, CDR1 is MNHEY and CDR2 is SMNVEV (reference sequence). DNA of the CDR3: TGTGCCAGCAGTCCCGGACTAGCGGGGGAGGGGGAAAAGCAGTACTTC. Amino acid sequence: CASSPGLAGEGEKQYF.

Notes on this clone: An end of the junction does not agree with germline; a read error may underlie this. The chain joins TRBV29-1 to TRBJ2-3; 7 bases agree with TRBD2. Germline values: CDR1 SQVTM, CDR2 ANQGSEA. The CDR3 is 12 amino acids. The CDR3 spells CSVEGTTTAQYF. CDR3 DNA sequence: TGCAGCGTGGAAGGGACTACCACGGCGCAGTATTTT.

The chain combines TRBV5-1 with TRBJ2-3, with a possible D match to TRBD2 (5 bases). Trimming left V 4 bases short and J 0 bases short, with 12 bases between. This CDR3 has 15 amino acids. Germline V gene lookup returns CDR1 SGHRS and CDR2 YFSETQ. CDR3 in DNA: TGCGCCAGCAGCGCTAGCAGTTCTAGCACAGATACGCAGTATTTT. Protein: CASSASSSSTDTQYF.

This sequence joins TRBV9 and TRBJ1-1, with a weak D call TRBD1 (6 bases). Germline V gene data show CDR1 as SGDLS and CDR2 as YYNGEE. The V end lost 0 bases, the J end lost 0 bases, and 9 bases lay between the germline ends. The CDR3 spans 15 residues. Here the CDR3 DNA reads TGTGCCAGCAGCGTAGAACAGGGCGTGAACACTGAAGCTTTCTTT. Residues: CASSVEQGVNTEAFF.

The chain carries TRBV27 and TRBJ2-1; D unclear. There are 16 residues in the CDR3. Trimming cost V 1 base and J 5 bases, with 15 bases left between them. Germline CDR1 reads MNHEY; CDR2 reads SMNVEV (reference sequence). CDR3 sequence reads: CASSLWVTSNHNEQFF. DNA of the CDR3: TGTGCCAGCAGTTTATGGGTGACATCTAATCACAATGAGCAGTTCTTC.

CDR3 sequence reads: CASSFRTSGGTDTQYF. The CDR3 coding sequence is TGTGCCAGCAGCTTCCGGACTAGCGGGGGCACAGATACGCAGTATTTT. The chain uses TRBV5-4 and TRBJ2-3, with 12 bases aligning to TRBD2. There are 16 residues in the CDR3. Per germline, CDR1 SGHNT and CDR2 YYREEE (reference sequence). J gave up 1 base and V 2 bases, and 2 bases lay outside the gene matches. Filled out from reference TRBV5-4 and TRBJ2-3, the complete variable domain reads ETGVTQSPTHLIKTRGQQVTLRCSSQSGHNTVSWYQQALGQGPQFIFQYYREEENGRGNFPPRFSGLQFPNYSSELNVNALELDDSALYLCASSFRTSGGTDTQYFGPGTRLTVL.

The gene calls are TRBV27 and TRBJ2-5; TRBD2 matches at 8 bases. The CDR3 is 16 amino acids. Germline values: CDR1 MNHEY, CDR2 SMNVEV (reference sequence). The trim removed 6 bases at V and 5 bases at J, leaving 14 bases unmatched. CDR3 DNA sequence: TGTGCCAGCAGAGAATGGGCGACTAGCGTGTCGGAGACCCAGTACTTC. Translation gives CASREWATSVSETQYF.

The rearrangement links TRBV25-1 to TRBJ1-5, with 10 bases aligning to TRBD1. V gave up 3 bases and J gave up 9 bases; unmatched junction bases: 8. Germline lookup yields CDR1 MGHDK and CDR2 SYGVNS. The CDR3 spans 15 residues. CDR3 nucleotide sequence: TGTGCCAGCAGTGAGGGGACAGGGGCCCATGGGCCCCAGCATTTT. This sequence encodes CASSEGTGAHGPQHF.

The rearrangement uses TRBV7-2 and TRBJ2-7, with 8 positions matching TRBD2. The junction had 8 bases not matched to a gene; V was cut back by 5 bases and J by 2 bases. CDR3 length: 15 residues. The germline CDR1 and CDR2 sequences are SGHTA and FQGNSA. In DNA form, the CDR3 reads TGTGCCAGCAGCCGCTCGGGGGGGACTCCCTACGAGCAGTACTTC. Amino acid sequence: CASSRSGGTPYEQYF.

This sequence joins TRBV28 and TRBJ1-2, with TRBD1 matching 9 bases. The CDR3 loop spans 14 amino acids. V shed 5 bases, J shed 2 bases, and the junction held 3 bases outside the gene matches. Germline CDR1 MDHEN, CDR2 SYDVKM. As DNA, the CDR3 is TGTGCCAGCAGTCGGACAGGGGTGAACTATGGCTACACCTTC. It encodes CASSRTGVNYGYTF.

V usage is TRBV27 and J usage is TRBJ2-7; 10 nucleotides agree with TRBD2. The germline V gene has CDR1 MNHEY and CDR2 SMNVEV (reference sequence). The CDR3 runs to 16 residues. The trim removed 5 bases at V and 0 bases at J, leaving 7 bases unmatched. CDR3 amino acids: CASSRPGLASSYEQYF. The CDR3 coding sequence is TGTGCCAGCAGTCGCCCGGGACTAGCGAGCTCCTACGAGCAGTACTTC.

As regards this clone: Other DNA sequences in this specimen translate into the identical CDR3. This chain links TRBV9 with TRBJ1-1, with unresolved D. CDR1 and CDR2 (germline): SGDLS, YYNGEE. The ends were cut back, 0 bases at V and 3 bases at J, with 12 bases in the middle. The CDR3 runs to 15 residues. As DNA, the CDR3 is TGTGCCAGCAGCGTAGCAGGTGGCGGGGACACTGAAGCTTTCTTT. Its protein product is CASSVAGGGDTEAFF.

The V and J genes are TRBV10-3 and TRBJ2-2; D not certain. V shed 5 bases and J shed 4 bases, with 5 bases lying between them. The germline V gene encodes CDR1 ENHRY and CDR2 SYGVKD. This CDR3 is built from 12 residues. The chain's CDR3 is CAISSRTGELFF. As DNA, the CDR3 is TGTGCCATCAGTTCACGCACCGGGGAGCTGTTTTTT.

CDR3 amino acids: CASSPGQDTEAFF. The CDR3 DNA sequence: TGTGCCAGCTCCCCCGGGCAGGACACTGAAGCTTTCTTT. The V gene is TRBV18, the J gene TRBJ1-1; no clear D. CDR3 size: 13 residues. The germline CDR1 and CDR2 sequences are KGHSH and LQKENI. Trimming cost V 6 bases and J 3 bases, with 11 bases left between them. Full variable domain (remainder filled in from reference TRBV18 and TRBJ1-1): NAGVMQNPRHLVRRRGQEARLRCSPMKGHSHVYWYRQLPEEGLKFMVYLQKENIIDESGMPKERFSAEFPKEGPSILRIQQVVRGDSAAYFCASSPGQDTEAFFGQGTRLTVV.

The genes are TRBV27 and TRBJ2-5; the D gene is possibly TRBD2 (5 bases). V lost 6 bases to trimming and J lost 2 bases, with 13 bases between them. The length of the CDR3 is 14 residues. Germline CDR1 MNHEY, CDR2 SMNVEV (reference sequence). CDR3 nucleotides: TGTGCCAGCAGCCTCGATCGGGGTCAAGAGACCCAGTACTTC. It translates to CASSLDRGQETQYF.

The chain combines TRBV4-3 with TRBJ1-3; D is ambiguous. Germline assignment: CDR1 LGHNA and CDR2 YSLEER. V was shortened by 0 bases and J by 1 base, with 13 bases between the two germline ends. This CDR3 has 17 amino acids. The CDR3 DNA follows: TGCGCCAGCAGCCAAGATCTTGTGAGCCGGTCTGGAAACACCATATATTTT. Translated: CASSQDLVSRSGNTIYF.

The gene calls are TRBV5-4 and TRBJ1-1, with TRBD1 matching 8 bases. The CDR3 consists of 14 residues. CDR1 and CDR2 from the germline V gene are SGHNT and YYREEE (reference sequence). After removal of 4 bases from V and 3 bases from J, the junction contained 5 bases not matched to a gene. The CDR3 region has the DNA TGTGCCAGCAGCCAACAGGGGGTGGACACTGAAGCTTTCTTT. As protein: CASSQQGVDTEAFF.

This chain links TRBV11-2 with TRBJ2-7, with TRBD2 matching 7 bases. CDR1 and CDR2 (germline): SGHAT, FQNNGV. The CDR3 contains 15 residues. V lost 5 bases and J lost 2; bases outside the gene matches: 9. CDR3 nucleotides: TGTGCCAGCAGCCCCCTCGATCGGGGGGCCTACGAGCAGTACTTC. Protein: CASSPLDRGAYEQYF. Full variable domain (missing parts from reference TRBV11-2 and TRBJ2-7): EAGVAQSPRYKIIEKRQSVAFWCNPISGHATLYWYQQILGQGPKLLIQFQNNGVVDDSQLPKDRFSAERLKGVDSTLKIQPAKLEDSAVYLCASSPLDRGAYEQYFGPGTRLTVT.

The chain joins TRBV30 to TRBJ2-7; 8 positions agree with TRBD2. The CDR3 spans 11 residues. The J segment lost 4 bases and the V segment lost 5 bases, leaving 1 base of the junction unmatched. The germline V gene has CDR1 GTSNPN and CDR2 SVGIG (reference sequence). CDR3: CAWERGYEQYF. Here the CDR3 DNA reads TGTGCCTGGGAGCGGGGGTACGAGCAGTACTTC.

This chain connects TRBV4-1 to TRBJ1-2; D not certain. With 4 bases removed from V and 6 bases from J, the gap between germline ends came to 18 bases. This CDR3 comprises 15 residues. Germline V gene lookup returns CDR1 MGHRA and CDR2 YSYEKL. This chain's CDR3 is CASSPREGSSHGYTF. In DNA, the CDR3 is TGCGCCAGCAGCCCCAGAGAGGGTTCAAGTCATGGCTACACCTTC.

The count of this clone is one. V gene TRBV7-2 combines with J gene TRBJ2-7; 10 bases agree with TRBD1. This CDR3 has 18 residues. CDR1 is SGHTA, CDR2 FQGNSA, per germline. J lost 6 bases, V lost 3 bases, and 17 bases had no gene match. The CDR3 reads CASSFYPPAGTGAFEQYF. The CDR3 DNA sequence: TGTGCCAGCAGCTTTTACCCGCCAGCCGGGACAGGGGCCTTCGAGCAGTACTTC.

The rearrangement joins TRBV5-4 to TRBJ1-1; the D is unclear. Trimming left V 0 bases short and J 1 base short, with 4 bases between. In germline, CDR1 is SGHNT, CDR2 YYREEE (reference sequence). This CDR3 region has 13 residues. CDR3: CASSLEKNTEAFF. The CDR3 DNA is TGTGCCAGCAGCTTGGAAAAGAACACTGAAGCTTTCTTT.

This rearrangement joins TRBV5-1 to TRBJ2-7, with D possibly matching TRBD1 (5 bases). The germline gives CDR1 SGHRS, CDR2 YFSETQ. Trimming removed 4 bases at V and 0 bases at J, with 14 bases between. This CDR3 is built from 15 residues. In DNA form, the CDR3 reads TGCGCCAGCAGCCATCGCAGGGCTACCTCCTACGAGCAGTACTTC. Encoded protein: CASSHRRATSYEQYF. The full variable domain, with the rest looked up from reference TRBV5-1 and TRBJ2-7, is KAGVTQTPRYLIKTRGQQVTLSCSPISGHRSVSWYQQTPGQGLQFLFEYFSETQRNKGNFPGRFSGRQFSNSRSEMNVSTLELGDSALYLCASSHRRATSYEQYFGPGTRLTVT.

The rearrangement links TRBV18 to TRBJ1-1; the match to TRBD1 covers 8 bases. CDR1 and CDR2 from the germline V gene are KGHSH and LQKENI. Trimming removed 5 bases from V and 1 base from J; junction bases left unmatched: 12. The CDR3 length is 17 residues. The chain's CDR3 is CASSDFRTGKSNTEAFF. In DNA form, the CDR3 reads TGTGCCAGCTCAGACTTCCGGACAGGGAAATCGAACACTGAAGCTTTCTTT.

This chain uses TRBV7-2 with TRBJ1-5; the D is unclear. Trimming stripped 1 base from V and 0 bases from J, with 13 bases between. The CDR3 consists of 17 residues. CDR1 SGHTA and CDR2 FQGNSA come from the germline V gene. CDR3 nucleotides: TGTGCCAGCAGCTTAGTTGGACCGGTAAATAGCAATCAGCCCCAGCATTTT. Its protein is CASSLVGPVNSNQPQHF.

With respect to this clone: This sample includes further DNA sequences coding for the same CDR3. The chain combines TRBV5-1 with TRBJ1-1, with D uncertain. The CDR3 consists of 12 residues. The V gene's germline CDR1 is SGHRS and CDR2 YFSETQ. The ends were cut back, 5 bases at V and 1 base at J, with 6 bases in the middle. CDR3 loop: CASRTENTEAFF. The CDR3 DNA reads TGCGCCAGCAGAACAGAGAACACTGAAGCTTTCTTT.